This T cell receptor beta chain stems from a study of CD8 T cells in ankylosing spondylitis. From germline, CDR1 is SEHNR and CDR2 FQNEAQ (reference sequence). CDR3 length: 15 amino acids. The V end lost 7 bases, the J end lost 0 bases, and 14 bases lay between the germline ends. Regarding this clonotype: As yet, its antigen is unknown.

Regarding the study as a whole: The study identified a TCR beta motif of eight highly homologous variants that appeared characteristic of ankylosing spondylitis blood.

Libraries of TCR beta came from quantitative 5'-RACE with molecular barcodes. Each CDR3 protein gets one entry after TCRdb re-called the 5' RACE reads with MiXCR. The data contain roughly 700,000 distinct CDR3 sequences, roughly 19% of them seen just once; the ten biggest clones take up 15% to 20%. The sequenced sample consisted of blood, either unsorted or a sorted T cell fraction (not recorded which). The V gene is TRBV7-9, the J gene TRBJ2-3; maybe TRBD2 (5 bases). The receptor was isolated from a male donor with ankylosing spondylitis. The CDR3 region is CASTLMAGSTDTQYF. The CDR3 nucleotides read TGTGCCAGCACCCTCATGGCGGGTAGCACAGATACGCAGTATTTT.